What follows describes a single TCR beta chain. Its antigen remains undetermined. No base quality information exists; no much larger clone differs at one position. The CDR3 measures 14 amino acids from cysteine to phenylalanine. Just CDR3 DNA is preserved here, 42 bases in frame from base 1. V loses 7 bases of germline sequence and J loses 0 bases, and the interval between the two ends is 13 bases. Per the germline V gene (reference sequence), SEHNR is the CDR1 and FQNEAQ is the CDR2. This sample was taken from a study of T-cell memory formation after mild COVID-19 (dated by TCRdb to the early 2020s). Concerning the study at large: TCR sequence clusters from the two donors were largely donor specific. In a couple of donors, T-cell clones that expanded and contracted after mild COVID-19 were tracked by sequencing TCRalpha and TCRbeta repertoires over time. The cohort was made up of two young adult volunteers, one female and one male, who were previously healthy.

Ficoll-Paque density gradient centrifugation was used to isolate PBMCs. Reads for this sample came from an Illumina NovaSeq 6000. cDNA libraries for TCRalpha and TCRbeta were prepared by 5'RACE using constant-segment primers, with sample barcodes and unique molecular identifiers added. Trizol reagent was used to extract RNA from every sample. Amplification of the libraries took two PCR steps, and the second step added a second sample barcode plus Illumina TruSeq adapters. Sequencing of the libraries was done on an Illumina NovaSeq, producing 2 x 150 bp paired-end reads. Per the original workflow: Reads were demultiplexed and collapsed into UMI-guided consensus sequences with migec v1.2.7. Using mixcr v2.1.11, the UMI consensuses were aligned to TRA and TRB V and J templates and assembled into clonotypes. Expanded or contracted clonotypes were those called significant by both edgeR and NoisET, with noise models trained on biological replicates. For edgeR calls, the cutoffs were a false discovery rate-adjusted p below 0.01 and a log2 fold-change threshold of 1. PCA with hierarchical clustering of max-normalized trajectories of the 1000 most abundant clonotypes was used as exploratory dynamics analysis. Separately sequenced CD4+ and CD8+ repertoires were used to assign a CD4 or CD8 phenotype to each responding clone. Using fastp at Q25 and MiXCR, TCRdb reprocessed the public reads and kept productive beta chains. Rows are unified per CDR3 protein, each entry keeping the most common DNA and genes. It is TCRdb's table, rather than the study itself, that gives the V and J calls and clone size. This sample comprises more than 400,000 distinct CDR3 sequences, 15% to 20% of them detected only once. The ten largest account for roughly an eighth of the sample.

The study at large found these results: Contracting CD4+ clones were found mainly in CM and EM memory subsets, while CD8+ clones were enriched in EMRA. Clones contracting from day 15 to 85 had balanced CD4/CD8 phenotypes, while a second wave expanding from day 15 to 37 was biased towards CD4+. Some responding clones were detected in pre-infection memory, which suggested that pre-existing cross-reactive memory T cells had joined the SARS-CoV-2 response. The second-wave clones that peaked on day 37 were not confirmed to be SARS-CoV-2 specific. The study included only a couple of mild cases, and larger cohorts that include severe cases with pre-infection samples were judged to be necessary.

The receptor was derived from an adult woman who had mild COVID-19 (a few samples of this study predate the infection). The sample titles of this study are shuffled in the database, so cell type and time point are left out; the donor was told from shared clones. The rearrangement joined TRBV7-9 to TRBJ2-7; matching of 6 bases hints at TRBD2 as the D gene. Sequencing was performed on PBMCs or a T cell subset sorted from them (not recorded which). The nucleotide sequence is TGTGCCAGCATCCCCCAGACTAGCTCCTACGAGCAGTACTTC. Its translation is CASIPQTSSYEQYF.